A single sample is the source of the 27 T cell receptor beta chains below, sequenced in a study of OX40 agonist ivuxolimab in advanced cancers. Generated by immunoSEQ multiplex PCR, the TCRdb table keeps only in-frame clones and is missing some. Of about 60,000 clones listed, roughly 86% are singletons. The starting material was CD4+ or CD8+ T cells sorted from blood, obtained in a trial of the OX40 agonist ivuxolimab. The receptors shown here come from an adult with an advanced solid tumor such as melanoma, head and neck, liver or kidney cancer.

CDR3 bases: TGTGCCAGTCGACGACTAGCTCTGGAAAGTGAGCAGTTCTTC. Translated, it gives CASRRLALESEQFF. This rearrangement joins TRBV19 to TRBJ2-1; 7 nucleotides match TRBD2. The CDR3 consists of 14 residues. The trim removed 8 bases at V and 9 bases at J, leaving 13 bases unmatched. The germline CDR1 and CDR2 sequences are LNHDA and SQIVND (reference sequence).

The CDR3 DNA follows: TGTGCCAGCAGCGTAGTCGCGGGAGAAAGTGATACGCAGTATTTT. Translated, it gives CASSVVAGESDTQYF. The rearrangement joins TRBV9 to TRBJ2-3; 7 bases are a match to TRBD2. CDR3 length: 15 amino acids. With V trimmed by 0 bases and J by 6 bases, 7 bases remained unmatched. The V gene's germline CDR1 is SGDLS and CDR2 YYNGEE.

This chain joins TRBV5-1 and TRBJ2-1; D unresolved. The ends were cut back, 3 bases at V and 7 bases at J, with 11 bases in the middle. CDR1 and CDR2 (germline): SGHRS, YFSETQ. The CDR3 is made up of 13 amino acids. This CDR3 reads CASSSGRNNEQFF. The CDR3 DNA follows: TGCGCCAGCAGCTCCGGACGGAATAATGAGCAGTTCTTC.

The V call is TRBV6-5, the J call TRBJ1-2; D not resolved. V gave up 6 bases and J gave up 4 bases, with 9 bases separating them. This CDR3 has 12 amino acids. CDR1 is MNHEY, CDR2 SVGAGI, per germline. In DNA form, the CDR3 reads TGTGCCAGCAGAACTTGGTCCTATGGCTACACCTTC. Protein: CASRTWSYGYTF.

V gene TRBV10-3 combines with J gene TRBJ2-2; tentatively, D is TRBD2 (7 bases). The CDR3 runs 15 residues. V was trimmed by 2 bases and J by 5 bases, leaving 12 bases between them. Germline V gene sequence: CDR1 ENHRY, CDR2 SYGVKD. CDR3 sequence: CAISEAGARTGELFF. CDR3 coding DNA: TGTGCCATCAGTGAGGCGGGGGCGCGTACCGGGGAGCTGTTTTTT.

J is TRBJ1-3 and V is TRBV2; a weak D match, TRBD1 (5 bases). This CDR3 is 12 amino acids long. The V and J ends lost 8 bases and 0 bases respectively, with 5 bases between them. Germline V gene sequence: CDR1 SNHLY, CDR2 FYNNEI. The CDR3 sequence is CASGGSGNTIYF. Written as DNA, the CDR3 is TGTGCCAGCGGGGGCTCTGGAAACACCATATATTTT.

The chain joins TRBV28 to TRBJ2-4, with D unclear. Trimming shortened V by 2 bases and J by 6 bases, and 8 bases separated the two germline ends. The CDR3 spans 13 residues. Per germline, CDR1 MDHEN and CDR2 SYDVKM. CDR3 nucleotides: TGTGCCAGCAGTTTAATAGACCTAAACATTCAGTACTTC. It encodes CASSLIDLNIQYF.

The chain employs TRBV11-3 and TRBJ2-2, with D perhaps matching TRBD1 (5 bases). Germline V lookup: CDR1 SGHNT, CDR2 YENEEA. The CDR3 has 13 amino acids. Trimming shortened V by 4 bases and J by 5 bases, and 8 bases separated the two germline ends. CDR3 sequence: CASSSQGTGELFF. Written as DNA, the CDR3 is TGTGCCAGCAGCTCCCAGGGTACCGGGGAGCTGTTTTTT.

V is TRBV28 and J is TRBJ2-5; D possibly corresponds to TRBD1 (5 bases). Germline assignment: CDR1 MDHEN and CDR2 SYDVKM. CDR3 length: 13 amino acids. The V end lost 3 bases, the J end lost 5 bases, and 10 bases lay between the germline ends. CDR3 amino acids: CASSLVRAETQYF. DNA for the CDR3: TGTGCCAGCAGTTTGGTCAGGGCGGAGACCCAGTACTTC.

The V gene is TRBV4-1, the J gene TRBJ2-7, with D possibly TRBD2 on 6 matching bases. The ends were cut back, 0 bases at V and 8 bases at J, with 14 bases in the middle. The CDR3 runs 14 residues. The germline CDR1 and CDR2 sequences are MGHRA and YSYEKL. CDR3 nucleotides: TGCGCCAGCAGCCAAGACGCGGGAATTGGAAAGCAGTACTTC. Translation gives CASSQDAGIGKQYF.

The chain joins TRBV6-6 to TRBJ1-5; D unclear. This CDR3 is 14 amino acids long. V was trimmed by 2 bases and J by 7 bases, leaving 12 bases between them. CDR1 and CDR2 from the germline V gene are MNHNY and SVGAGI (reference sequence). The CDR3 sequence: CASSYPTLGQPQHF. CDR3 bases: TGTGCCAGCAGTTACCCGACCCTAGGACAGCCCCAGCATTTT.

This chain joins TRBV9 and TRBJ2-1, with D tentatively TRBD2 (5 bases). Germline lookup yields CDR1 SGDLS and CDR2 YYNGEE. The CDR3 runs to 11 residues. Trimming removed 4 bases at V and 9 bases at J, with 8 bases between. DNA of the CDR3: TGTGCCAGCAGCTTGGACTTTGAGCAGTTCTTC. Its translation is CASSLDFEQFF.

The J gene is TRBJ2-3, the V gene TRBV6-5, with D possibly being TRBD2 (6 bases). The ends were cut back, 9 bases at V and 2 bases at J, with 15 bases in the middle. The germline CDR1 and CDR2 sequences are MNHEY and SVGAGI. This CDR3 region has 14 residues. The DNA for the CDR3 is TGTGCCAGTAAGGACGGGAGCCCCACAGATACGCAGTATTTT. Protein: CASKDGSPTDTQYF.

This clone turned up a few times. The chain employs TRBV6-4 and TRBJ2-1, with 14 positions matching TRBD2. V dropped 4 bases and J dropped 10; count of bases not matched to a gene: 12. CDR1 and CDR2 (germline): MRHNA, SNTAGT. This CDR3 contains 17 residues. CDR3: CASSGTSGRSLRSEQFF. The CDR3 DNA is TGTGCCAGCAGTGGGACTAGCGGGAGGTCCCTAAGGTCAGAGCAGTTCTTC.

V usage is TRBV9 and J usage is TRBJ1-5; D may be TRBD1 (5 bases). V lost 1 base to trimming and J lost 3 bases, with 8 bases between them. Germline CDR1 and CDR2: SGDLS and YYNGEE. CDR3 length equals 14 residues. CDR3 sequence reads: CASSVTGFNQPQHF. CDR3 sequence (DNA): TGTGCCAGCAGCGTAACAGGTTTCAATCAGCCCCAGCATTTT.

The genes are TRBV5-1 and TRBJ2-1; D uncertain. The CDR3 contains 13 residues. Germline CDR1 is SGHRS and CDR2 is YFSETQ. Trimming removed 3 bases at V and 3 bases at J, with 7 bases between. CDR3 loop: CASSYLDYNEQFF. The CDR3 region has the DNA TGCGCCAGCAGCTACCTCGACTACAATGAGCAGTTCTTC.

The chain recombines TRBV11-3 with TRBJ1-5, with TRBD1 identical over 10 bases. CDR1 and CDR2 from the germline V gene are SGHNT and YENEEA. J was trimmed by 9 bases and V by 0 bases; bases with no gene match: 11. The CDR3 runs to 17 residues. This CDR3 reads CASSLDLGQGTGPPQHF. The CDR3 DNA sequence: TGTGCCAGCAGCTTAGATCTGGGACAGGGGACAGGTCCGCCCCAGCATTTT.

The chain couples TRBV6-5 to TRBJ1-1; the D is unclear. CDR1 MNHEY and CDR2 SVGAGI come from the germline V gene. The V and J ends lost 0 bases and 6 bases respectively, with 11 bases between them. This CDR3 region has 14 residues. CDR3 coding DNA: TGTGCCAGCAGTTACTCAGAGGGAAGATCTGAAGCTTTCTTT. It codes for CASSYSEGRSEAFF.

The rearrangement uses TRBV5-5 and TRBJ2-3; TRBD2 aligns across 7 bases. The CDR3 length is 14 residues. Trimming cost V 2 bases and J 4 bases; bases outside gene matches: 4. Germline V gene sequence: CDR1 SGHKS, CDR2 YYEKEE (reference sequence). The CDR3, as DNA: TGTGCCAGCAGCTTTGGACTAGTTGCAGATACGCAGTATTTT. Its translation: CASSFGLVADTQYF.

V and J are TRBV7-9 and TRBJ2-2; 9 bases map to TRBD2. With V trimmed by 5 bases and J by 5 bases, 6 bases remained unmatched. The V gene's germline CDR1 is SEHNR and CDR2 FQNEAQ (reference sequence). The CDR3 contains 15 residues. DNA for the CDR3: TGTGCCAGCAGCCCCGGGACTAGCCGGACCGGGGAGCTGTTTTTT. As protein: CASSPGTSRTGELFF.

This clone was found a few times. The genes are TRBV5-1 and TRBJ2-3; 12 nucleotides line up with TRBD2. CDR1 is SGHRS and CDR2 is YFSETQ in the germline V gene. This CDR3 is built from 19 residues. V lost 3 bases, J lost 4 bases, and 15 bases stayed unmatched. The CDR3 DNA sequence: TGCGCCAGCAGCTGGCCCGGCGGGACTAGCGGGCCTGATGCAGATACGCAGTATTTT. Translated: CASSWPGGTSGPDADTQYF.

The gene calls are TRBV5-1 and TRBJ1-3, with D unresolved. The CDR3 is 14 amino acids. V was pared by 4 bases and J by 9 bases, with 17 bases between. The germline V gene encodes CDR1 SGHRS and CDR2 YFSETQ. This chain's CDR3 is CASSPGPASGTIYF. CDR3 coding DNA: TGCGCCAGCAGCCCTGGACCCGCCTCGGGCACCATATATTTT. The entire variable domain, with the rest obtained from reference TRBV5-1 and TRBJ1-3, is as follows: KAGVTQTPRYLIKTRGQQVTLSCSPISGHRSVSWYQQTPGQGLQFLFEYFSETQRNKGNFPGRFSGRQFSNSRSEMNVSTLELGDSALYLCASSPGPASGTIYFGEGSWLTVV.

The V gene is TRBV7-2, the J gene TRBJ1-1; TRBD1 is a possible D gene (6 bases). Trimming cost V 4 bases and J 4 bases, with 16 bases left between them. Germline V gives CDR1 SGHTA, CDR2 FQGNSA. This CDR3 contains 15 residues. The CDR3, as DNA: TGTGCCAGCAGCTCCCAATGGGGGCAAGGCACTGAAGCTTTCTTT. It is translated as CASSSQWGQGTEAFF.

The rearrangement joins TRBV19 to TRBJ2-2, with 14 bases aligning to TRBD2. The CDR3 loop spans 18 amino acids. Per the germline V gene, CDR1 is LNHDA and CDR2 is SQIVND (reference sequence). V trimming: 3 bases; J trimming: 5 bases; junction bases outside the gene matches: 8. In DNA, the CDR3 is TGTGCCAGTAGTATGGGGGGACTAGCGGGAGAGGGAACCGGGGAGCTGTTTTTT. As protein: CASSMGGLAGEGTGELFF.

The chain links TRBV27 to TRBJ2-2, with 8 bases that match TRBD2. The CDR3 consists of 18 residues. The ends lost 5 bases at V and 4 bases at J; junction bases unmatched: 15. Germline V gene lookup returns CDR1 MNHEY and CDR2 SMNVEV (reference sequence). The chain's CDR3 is CASSPSGSAGEGTGELFF. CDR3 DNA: TGTGCCAGCAGTCCTTCTGGATCAGCGGGAGAGGGCACCGGGGAGCTGTTTTTT.

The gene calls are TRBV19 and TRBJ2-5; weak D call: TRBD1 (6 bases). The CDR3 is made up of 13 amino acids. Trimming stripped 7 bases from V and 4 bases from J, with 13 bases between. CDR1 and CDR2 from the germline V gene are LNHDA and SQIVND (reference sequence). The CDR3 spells CASTTPGAETQYF. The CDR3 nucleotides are TGTGCCAGTACCACCCCAGGGGCAGAGACCCAGTACTTC.

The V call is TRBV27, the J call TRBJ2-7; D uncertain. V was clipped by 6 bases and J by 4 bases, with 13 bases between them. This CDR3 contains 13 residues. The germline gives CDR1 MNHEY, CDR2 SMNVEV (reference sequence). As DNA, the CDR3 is TGTGCCAGCAGCACTGACTCGCGGTACGAGCAGTACTTC. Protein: CASSTDSRYEQYF.